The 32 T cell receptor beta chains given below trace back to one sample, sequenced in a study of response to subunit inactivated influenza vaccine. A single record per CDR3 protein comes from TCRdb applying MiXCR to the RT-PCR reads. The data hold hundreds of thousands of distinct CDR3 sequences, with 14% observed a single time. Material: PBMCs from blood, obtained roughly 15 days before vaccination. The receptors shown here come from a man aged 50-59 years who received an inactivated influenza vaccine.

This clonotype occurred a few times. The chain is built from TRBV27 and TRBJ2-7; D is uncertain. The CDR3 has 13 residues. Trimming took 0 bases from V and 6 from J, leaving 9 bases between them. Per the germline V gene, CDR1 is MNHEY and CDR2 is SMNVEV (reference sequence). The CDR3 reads CASSLSVLGEQYF. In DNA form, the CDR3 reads TGTGCCAGCAGTTTATCGGTCCTTGGCGAGCAGTACTTC.

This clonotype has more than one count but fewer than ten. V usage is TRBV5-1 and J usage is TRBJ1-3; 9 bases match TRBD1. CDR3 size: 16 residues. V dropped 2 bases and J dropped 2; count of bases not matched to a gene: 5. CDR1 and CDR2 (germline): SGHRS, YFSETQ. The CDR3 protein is CASSFTGTGTGNTIYF. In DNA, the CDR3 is TGCGCCAGCAGCTTCACCGGGACAGGGACTGGAAACACCATATATTTT.

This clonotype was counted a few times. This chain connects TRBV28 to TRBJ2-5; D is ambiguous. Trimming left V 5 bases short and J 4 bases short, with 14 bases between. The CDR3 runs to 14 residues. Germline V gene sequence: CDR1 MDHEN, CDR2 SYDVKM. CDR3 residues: CASSGSRRRETQYF. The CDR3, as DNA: TGTGCCAGCAGTGGCTCTAGGAGAAGAGAGACCCAGTACTTC.

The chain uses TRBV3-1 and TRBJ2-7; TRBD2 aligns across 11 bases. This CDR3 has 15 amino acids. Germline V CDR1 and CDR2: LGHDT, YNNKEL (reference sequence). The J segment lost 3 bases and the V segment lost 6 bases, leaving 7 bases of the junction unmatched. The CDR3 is CASSHSSGGRYEQYF. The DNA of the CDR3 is TGTGCCAGCAGTCATTCTAGCGGGGGGCGCTACGAGCAGTACTTC.

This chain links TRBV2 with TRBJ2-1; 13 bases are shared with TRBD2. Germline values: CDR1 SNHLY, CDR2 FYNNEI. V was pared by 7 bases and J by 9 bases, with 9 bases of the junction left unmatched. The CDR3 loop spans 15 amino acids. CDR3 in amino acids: CASNFGTSGASEQFF. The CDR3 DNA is TGTGCCAGCAATTTTGGGACTAGCGGGGCAAGTGAGCAGTTCTTC.

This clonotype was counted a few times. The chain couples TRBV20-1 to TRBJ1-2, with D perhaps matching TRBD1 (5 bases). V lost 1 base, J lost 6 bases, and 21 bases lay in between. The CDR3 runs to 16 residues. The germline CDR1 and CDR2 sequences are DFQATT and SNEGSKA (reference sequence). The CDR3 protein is CSARVLPGQGEDGYTF. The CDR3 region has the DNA TGCAGTGCTAGAGTGCTCCCAGGGCAGGGAGAAGATGGCTACACCTTC.

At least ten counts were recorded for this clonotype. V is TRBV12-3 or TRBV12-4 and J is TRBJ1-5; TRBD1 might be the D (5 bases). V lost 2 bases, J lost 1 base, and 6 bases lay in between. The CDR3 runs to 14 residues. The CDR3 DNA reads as TGTGCCAGCAGTTTACGGGGCAGCAATCAGCCCCAGCATTTT. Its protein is CASSLRGSNQPQHF.

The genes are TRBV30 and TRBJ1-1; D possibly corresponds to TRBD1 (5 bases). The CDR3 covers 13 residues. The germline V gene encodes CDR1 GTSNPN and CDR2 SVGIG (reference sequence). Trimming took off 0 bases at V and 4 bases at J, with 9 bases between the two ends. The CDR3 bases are TGTGCCTGGAGTGTATCGGGGGGCACTGAAGCTTTCTTT. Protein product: CAWSVSGGTEAFF.

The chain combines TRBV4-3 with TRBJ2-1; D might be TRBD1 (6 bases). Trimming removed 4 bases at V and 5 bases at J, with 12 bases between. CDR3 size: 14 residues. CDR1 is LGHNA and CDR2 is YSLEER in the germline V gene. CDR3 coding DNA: TGCGCCAGCAGCCTGACAGGAGTCCACAATGAGCAGTTCTTC. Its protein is CASSLTGVHNEQFF.

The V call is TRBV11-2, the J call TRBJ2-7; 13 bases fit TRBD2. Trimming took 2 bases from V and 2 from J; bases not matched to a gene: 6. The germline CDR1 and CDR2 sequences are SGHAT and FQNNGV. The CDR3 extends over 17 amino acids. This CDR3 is CASSLLPGLAGTYEQYF. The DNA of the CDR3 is TGTGCCAGCAGCTTATTGCCGGGACTAGCGGGGACCTACGAGCAGTACTTC. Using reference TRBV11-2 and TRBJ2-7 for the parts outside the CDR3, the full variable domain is EAGVAQSPRYKIIEKRQSVAFWCNPISGHATLYWYQQILGQGPKLLIQFQNNGVVDDSQLPKDRFSAERLKGVDSTLKIQPAKLEDSAVYLCASSLLPGLAGTYEQYFGPGTRLTVT.

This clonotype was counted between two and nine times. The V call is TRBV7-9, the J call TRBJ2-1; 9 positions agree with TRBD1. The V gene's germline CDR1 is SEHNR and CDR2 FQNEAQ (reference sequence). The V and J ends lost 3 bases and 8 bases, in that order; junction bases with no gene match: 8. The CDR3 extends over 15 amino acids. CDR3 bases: TGTGCCAGCAGCTTGCCGGGACAGGGAGTCTATGAGCAGTTCTTC. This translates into CASSLPGQGVYEQFF.

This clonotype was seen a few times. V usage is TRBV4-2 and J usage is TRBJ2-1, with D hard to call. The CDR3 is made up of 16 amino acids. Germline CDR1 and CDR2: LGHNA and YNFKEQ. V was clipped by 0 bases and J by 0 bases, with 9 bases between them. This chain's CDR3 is CASSQEVRSSYNEQFF. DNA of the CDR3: TGTGCCAGCAGCCAAGAGGTCCGGAGCTCCTACAATGAGCAGTTCTTC.

In DNA, the CDR3 is TGTGCCAGCAGTTGGGAGCGCCCAGATACGCAGTATTTT. This encodes CASSWERPDTQYF. The genes are TRBV12-3 or TRBV12-4 and TRBJ2-3, with D perhaps matching TRBD2 (5 bases). V dropped 4 bases and J dropped 4 bases, with 9 bases sitting between them. CDR3 size: 13 residues.

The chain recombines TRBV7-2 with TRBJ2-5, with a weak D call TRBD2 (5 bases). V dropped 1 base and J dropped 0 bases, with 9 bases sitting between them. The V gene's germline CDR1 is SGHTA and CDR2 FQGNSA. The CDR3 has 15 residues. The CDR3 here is CASSLGGIYQETQYF. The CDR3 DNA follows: TGTGCCAGCAGCTTAGGAGGGATTTACCAAGAGACCCAGTACTTC.

The CDR3 is CASSLRSRGQFLEQYF. DNA of the CDR3: TGTGCCAGCAGTTTACGAAGTCGAGGTCAGTTTCTCGAGCAGTACTTC. The rearrangement joins TRBV28 to TRBJ2-7; D gene uncertain. Per germline, CDR1 MDHEN and CDR2 SYDVKM. Trimming took off 2 bases at V and 6 bases at J, with 20 bases between the two ends. CDR3 length equals 16 residues.

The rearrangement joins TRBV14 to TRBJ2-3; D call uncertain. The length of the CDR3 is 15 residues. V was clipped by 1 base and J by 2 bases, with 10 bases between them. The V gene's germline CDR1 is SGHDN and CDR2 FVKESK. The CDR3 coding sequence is TGTGCCAGCAGCCAAGTTGAGTACTCCACAGATACGCAGTATTTT. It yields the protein CASSQVEYSTDTQYF.

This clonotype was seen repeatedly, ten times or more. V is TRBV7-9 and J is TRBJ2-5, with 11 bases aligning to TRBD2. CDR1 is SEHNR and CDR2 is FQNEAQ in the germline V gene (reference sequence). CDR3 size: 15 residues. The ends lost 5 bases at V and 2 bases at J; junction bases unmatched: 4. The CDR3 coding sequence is TGTGCCAGCAGCCGAACTAGCGGGGGACAAGAGACCCAGTACTTC. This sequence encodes CASSRTSGGQETQYF.

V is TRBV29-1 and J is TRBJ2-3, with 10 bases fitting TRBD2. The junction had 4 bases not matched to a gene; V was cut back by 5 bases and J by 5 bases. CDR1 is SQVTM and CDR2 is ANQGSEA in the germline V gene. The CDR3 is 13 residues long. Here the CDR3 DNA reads TGCAGCGTTAGCGGGAGGGCCATAGATACGCAGTATTTT. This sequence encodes CSVSGRAIDTQYF.

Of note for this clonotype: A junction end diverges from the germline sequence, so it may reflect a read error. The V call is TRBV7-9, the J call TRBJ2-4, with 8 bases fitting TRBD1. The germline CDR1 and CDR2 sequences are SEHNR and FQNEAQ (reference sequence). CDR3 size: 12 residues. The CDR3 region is CASSLVEGQALF. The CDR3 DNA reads TGTGCCAGCAGCTTAGTTGAGGGACAGGCCCTTTTC.

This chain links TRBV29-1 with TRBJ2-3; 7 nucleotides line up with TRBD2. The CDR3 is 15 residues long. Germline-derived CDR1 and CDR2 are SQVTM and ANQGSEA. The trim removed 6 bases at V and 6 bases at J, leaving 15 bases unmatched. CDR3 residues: CSVLIREAALDTQYF. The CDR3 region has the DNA TGCAGCGTACTAATCCGGGAGGCTGCCCTGGATACGCAGTATTTT.

The CDR3 coding sequence is TGTGCCAGCGTCTACCGGGACATCCGCACAGATACGCAGTATTTT. It codes for CASVYRDIRTDTQYF. The chain joins TRBV27 to TRBJ2-3; possible D gene TRBD1, 6 bases. Germline lookup yields CDR1 MNHEY and CDR2 SMNVEV (reference sequence). V lost 8 bases and J lost 1, with 16 bases in between. The CDR3 covers 15 residues.

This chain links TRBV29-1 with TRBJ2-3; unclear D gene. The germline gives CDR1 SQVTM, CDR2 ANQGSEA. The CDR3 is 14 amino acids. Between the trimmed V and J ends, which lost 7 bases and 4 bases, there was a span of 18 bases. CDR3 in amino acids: CSAVLGSGPDTQYF. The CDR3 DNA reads TGCAGCGCGGTGTTGGGGTCGGGCCCAGATACGCAGTATTTT.

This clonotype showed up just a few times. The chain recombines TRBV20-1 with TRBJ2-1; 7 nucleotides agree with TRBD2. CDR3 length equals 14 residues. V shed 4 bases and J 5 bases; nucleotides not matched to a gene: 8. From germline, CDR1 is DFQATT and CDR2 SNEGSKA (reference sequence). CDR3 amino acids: CSAKGLAVDNEQFF. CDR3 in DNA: TGCAGTGCTAAGGGGCTAGCGGTTGACAATGAGCAGTTCTTC.

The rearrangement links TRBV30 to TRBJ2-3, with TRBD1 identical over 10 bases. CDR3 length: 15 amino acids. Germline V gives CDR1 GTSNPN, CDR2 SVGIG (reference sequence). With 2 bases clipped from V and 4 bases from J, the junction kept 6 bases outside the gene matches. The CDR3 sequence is CAWSLGQGRADTQYF. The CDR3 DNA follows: TGTGCCTGGAGTTTGGGACAGGGGAGGGCAGATACGCAGTATTTT.

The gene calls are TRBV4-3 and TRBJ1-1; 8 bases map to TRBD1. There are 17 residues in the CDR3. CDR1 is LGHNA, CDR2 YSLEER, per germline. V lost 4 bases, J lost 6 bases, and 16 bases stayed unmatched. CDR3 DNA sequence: TGCGCCAGCAGCCCCGAGTATACGTGGACAGGGATCGCTGAAGCTTTCTTT. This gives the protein CASSPEYTWTGIAEAFF.

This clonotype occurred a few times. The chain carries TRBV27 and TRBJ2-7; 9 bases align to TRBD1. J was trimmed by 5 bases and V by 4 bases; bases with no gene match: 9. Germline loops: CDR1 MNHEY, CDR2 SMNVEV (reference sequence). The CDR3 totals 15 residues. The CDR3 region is CASSYLGTGSHEQYF. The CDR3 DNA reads TGTGCCAGCAGTTACCTCGGGACAGGGTCCCACGAGCAGTACTTC.

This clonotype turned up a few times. The DNA of the CDR3 is TGTGCCAGCAGCGAACAAAGATTAGAGACCCAGTACTTC. As protein: CASSEQRLETQYF. V gene TRBV6-1 combines with J gene TRBJ2-5; no reliable D call. Germline CDR1 MNHNS, CDR2 SASEGT. This CDR3 has 13 residues. V dropped 6 bases and J dropped 4 bases, with 12 bases sitting between them.

The CDR3 sequence is CSVEVGTGSDTGELFF. CDR3 nucleotides: TGCAGCGTTGAAGTTGGGACAGGGAGCGACACCGGGGAGCTGTTTTTT. The V and J genes are TRBV29-1 and TRBJ2-2; the match to TRBD1 covers 9 bases. The length of the CDR3 is 16 residues. The germline V gene encodes CDR1 SQVTM and CDR2 ANQGSEA. Losses at the gene ends were 1 base for V and 3 bases for J; bases not matched to a gene: 6.

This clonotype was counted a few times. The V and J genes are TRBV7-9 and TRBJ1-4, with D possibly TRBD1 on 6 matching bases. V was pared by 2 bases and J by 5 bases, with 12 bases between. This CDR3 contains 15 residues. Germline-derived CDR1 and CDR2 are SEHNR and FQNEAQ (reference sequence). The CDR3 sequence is CASSLSTGPNEKLFF. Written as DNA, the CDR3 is TGTGCCAGCAGCTTATCGACAGGCCCGAATGAAAAACTGTTTTTT.

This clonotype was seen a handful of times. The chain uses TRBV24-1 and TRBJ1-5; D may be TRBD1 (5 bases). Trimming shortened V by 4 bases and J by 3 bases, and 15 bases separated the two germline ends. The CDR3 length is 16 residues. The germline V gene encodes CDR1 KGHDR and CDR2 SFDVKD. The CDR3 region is CATSEGDRGYNQPQHF. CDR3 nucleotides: TGTGCCACCAGTGAGGGGGACCGAGGCTACAATCAGCCCCAGCATTTT.

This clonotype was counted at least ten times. CDR3 sequence (DNA): TGCAGTGCTGATGGACTAGCGGGAGGGCCTAGTGGTGAGCAGTTCTTC. Translated, it gives CSADGLAGGPSGEQFF. The chain recombines TRBV20-1 with TRBJ2-1; 15 bases fit TRBD2. Germline V gene sequence: CDR1 DFQATT, CDR2 SNEGSKA (reference sequence). V shed 5 bases, J shed 9 bases, and the junction held 11 bases outside the gene matches. The CDR3 length is 16 residues.

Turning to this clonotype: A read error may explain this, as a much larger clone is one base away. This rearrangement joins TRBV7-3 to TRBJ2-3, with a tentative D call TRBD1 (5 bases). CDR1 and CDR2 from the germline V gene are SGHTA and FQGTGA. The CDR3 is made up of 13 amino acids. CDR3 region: CASSLGAADTQFF. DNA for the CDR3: TGTGCCAGCAGCTTAGGGGCGGCAGATACGCAGTTTTTT.